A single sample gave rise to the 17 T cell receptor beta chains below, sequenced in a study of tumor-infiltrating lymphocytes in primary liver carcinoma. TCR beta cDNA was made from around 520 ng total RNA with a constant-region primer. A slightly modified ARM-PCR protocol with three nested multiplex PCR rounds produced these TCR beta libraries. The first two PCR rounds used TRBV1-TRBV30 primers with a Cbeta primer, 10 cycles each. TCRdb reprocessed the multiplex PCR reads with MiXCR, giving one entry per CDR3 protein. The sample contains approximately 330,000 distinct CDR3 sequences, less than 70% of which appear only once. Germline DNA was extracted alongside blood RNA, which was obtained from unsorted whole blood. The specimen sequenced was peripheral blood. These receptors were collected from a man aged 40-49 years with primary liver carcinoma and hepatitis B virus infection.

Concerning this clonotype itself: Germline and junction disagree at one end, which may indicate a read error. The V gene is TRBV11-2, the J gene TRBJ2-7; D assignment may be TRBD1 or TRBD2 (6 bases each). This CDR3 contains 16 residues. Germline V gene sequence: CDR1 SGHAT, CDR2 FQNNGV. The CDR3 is CTSSLAGGGDPYEQYF. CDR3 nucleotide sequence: TGTACCAGCAGCTTAGCCGGGGGCGGGGATCCCTACGAGCAGTACTTC.

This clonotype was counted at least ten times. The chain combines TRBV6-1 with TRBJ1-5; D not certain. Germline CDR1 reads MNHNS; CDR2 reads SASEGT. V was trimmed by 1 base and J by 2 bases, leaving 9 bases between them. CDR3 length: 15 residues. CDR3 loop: CASSEEQSRNQPQHF. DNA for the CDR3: TGTGCCAGCAGTGAAGAGCAAAGTCGCAATCAGCCCCAGCATTTT.

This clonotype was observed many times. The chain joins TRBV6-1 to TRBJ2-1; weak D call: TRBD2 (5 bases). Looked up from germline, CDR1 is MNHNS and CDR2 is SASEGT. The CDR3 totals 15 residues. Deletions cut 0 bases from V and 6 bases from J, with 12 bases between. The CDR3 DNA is TGTGCCAGCAGTGAAGCTGCTCGGGGTCTCAATGAGCAGTTCTTC. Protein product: CASSEAARGLNEQFF.

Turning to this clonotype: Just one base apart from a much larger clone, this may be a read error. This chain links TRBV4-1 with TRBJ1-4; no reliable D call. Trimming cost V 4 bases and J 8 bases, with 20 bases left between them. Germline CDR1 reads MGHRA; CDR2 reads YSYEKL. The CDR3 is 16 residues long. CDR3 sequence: CASSLPGRGGGEKLFF. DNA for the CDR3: TGCGCCAGCAGCCTACCCGGACGGGGAGGAGGGGAAAAACTGTTTTTT.

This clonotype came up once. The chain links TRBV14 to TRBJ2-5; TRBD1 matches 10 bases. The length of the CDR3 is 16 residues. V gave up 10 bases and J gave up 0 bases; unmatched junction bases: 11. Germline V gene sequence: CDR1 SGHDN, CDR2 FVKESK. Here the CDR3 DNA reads TGTGCCATCGGCCGTCGGACAGGGGGAAACCAAGAGACCCAGTACTTC. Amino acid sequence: CAIGRRTGGNQETQYF.

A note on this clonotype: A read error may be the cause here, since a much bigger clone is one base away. The chain's CDR3 is CASSQELDGGPEQYF. CDR3 bases: TGCGCCAGCAGCCAAGAACTGGACGGGGGGCCCGAGCAGTACTTC. This rearrangement joins TRBV4-1 to TRBJ2-7, with D perhaps TRBD2 (7 bases). V shed 0 bases and J shed 6 bases, with 15 bases lying between them. Germline V gene data show CDR1 as MGHRA and CDR2 as YSYEKL. The CDR3 consists of 15 residues.

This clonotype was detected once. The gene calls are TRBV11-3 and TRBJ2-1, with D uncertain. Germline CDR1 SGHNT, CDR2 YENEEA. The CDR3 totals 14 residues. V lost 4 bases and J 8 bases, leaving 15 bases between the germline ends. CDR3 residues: CASSSSGEYDEQFF. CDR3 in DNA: TGTGCCAGCAGCTCCAGTGGAGAGTACGATGAGCAGTTCTTC.

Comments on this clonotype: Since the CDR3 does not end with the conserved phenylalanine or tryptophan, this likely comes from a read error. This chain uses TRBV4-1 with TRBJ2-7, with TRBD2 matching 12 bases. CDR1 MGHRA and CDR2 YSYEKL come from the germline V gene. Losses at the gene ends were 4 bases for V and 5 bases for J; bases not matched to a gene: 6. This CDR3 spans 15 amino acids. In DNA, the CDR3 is TGCGCCAGCAGCCCACTAGCGGGAGGACCCCACGAGCAGTACTCC. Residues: CASSPLAGGPHEQYS.

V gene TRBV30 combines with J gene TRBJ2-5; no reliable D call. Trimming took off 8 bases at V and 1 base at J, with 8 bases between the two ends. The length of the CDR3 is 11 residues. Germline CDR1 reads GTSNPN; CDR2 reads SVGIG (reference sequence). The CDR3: CAGGPQETQYF. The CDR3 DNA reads TGTGCCGGTGGGCCCCAAGAGACCCAGTACTTC.

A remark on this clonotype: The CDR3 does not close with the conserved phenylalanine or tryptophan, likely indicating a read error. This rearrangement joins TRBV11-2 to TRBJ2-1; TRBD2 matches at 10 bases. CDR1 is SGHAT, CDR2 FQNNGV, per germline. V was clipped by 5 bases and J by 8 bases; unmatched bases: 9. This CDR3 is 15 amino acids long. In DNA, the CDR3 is TGTGCCAGCAGCCCGAGATATGGGACTAGCGATGAGCAGTTCTGC. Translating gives CASSPRYGTSDEQFC.

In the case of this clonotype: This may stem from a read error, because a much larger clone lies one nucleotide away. CDR3 DNA sequence: TGTGCCTGCCGGGACGCCTCCTACGAGCAGTACTTC. This encodes CACRDASYEQYF. This chain uses TRBV6-6 with TRBJ2-7; D tentatively fits TRBD1 or TRBD2 (5 bases each). The germline V gene has CDR1 MNHNY and CDR2 SVGAGI (reference sequence). Trimming pared 11 bases from V and 0 bases from J, leaving 11 bases between. This CDR3 is built from 12 residues.

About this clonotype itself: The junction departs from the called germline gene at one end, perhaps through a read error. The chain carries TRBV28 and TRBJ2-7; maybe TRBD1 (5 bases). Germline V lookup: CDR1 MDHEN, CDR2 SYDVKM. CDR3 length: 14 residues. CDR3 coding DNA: TGTGCCAACAGTTTACTGACAGAATCCTACGAGCAGTACTTC. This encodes CANSLLTESYEQYF.

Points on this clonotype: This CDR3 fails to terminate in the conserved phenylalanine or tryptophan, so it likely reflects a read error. The chain's CDR3 is CASSSGQGYTEAFT. The CDR3 DNA follows: TGCGCCAGCAGCTCGGGACAGGGTTACACTGAAGCTTTCACT. This chain connects TRBV11-3 to TRBJ1-1; 9 bases match TRBD1. This CDR3 is built from 14 residues. Germline loops: CDR1 SGHNT, CDR2 YENEEA.

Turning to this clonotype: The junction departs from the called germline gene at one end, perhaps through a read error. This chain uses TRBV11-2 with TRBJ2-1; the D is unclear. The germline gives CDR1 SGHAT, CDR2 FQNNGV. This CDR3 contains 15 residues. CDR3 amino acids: CACSLRLVDLNKRFF. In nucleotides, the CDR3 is TGTGCCTGCAGCTTACGGCTAGTAGATTTGAATAAGCGGTTCTTC.

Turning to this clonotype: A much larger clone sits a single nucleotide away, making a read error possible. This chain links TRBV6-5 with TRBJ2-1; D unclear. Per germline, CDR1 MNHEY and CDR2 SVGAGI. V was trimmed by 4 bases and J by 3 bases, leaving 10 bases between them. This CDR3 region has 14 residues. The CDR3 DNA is TGTGCCAGCAGTTCTGGCAGCTTCTACAATGAGCAGTTCTTC. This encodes CASSSGSFYNEQFF.

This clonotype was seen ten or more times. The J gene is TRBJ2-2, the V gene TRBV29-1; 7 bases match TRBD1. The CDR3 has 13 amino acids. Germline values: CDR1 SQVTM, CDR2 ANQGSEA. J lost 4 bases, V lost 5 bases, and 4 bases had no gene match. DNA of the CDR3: TGCAGCGTTAGGGGGCTGAGCACCGGGGAGCTGTTTTTT. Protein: CSVRGLSTGELFF.

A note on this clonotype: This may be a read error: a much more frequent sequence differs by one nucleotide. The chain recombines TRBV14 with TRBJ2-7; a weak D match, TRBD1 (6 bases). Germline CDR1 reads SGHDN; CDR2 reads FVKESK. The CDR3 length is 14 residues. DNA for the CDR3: TGTGTCAGCAGCCAACGGGACAAGGAATACGAGCAGTACTTC. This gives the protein CVSSQRDKEYEQYF. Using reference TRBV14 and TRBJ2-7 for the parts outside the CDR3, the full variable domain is EAGVTQFPSHSVIEKGQTVTLRCDPISGHDNLYWYRRVMGKEIKFLLHFVKESKQDESGMPNNRFLAERTGGTYSTLKVQPAELEDSGVYFCVSSQRDKEYEQYFGPGTRLTVT.